This TCR beta chain was profiled in a study of siplizumab effects on memory and regulatory T cells. Findings and limits, study-wide: The study found that mappable alloreactive CD4+ clones averaged approximately 69% Treg-derived with siplizumab and around 25% in controls.

On this clone: Its matching antigen is unknown.

Trimming took 3 bases from V and 5 from J; bases not matched to a gene: 9. The germline V gene has CDR1 SGHRS and CDR2 YFSETQ. The CDR3 is 15 amino acids. Assay used: immunoSEQ multiplex PCR; TCRdb lists only in-frame clones, some missing. The table lists about 120,000 clones, about 94% of them singletons. This sequence was found in a human donor in good health. Specimen: non-Treg CD4+ T cells sorted from blood. This chain joins TRBV5-1 and TRBJ2-3; 7 nucleotides match TRBD1. The CDR3 coding sequence is TGCGCCAGCAGCTCGACCGGGACAGAGATAGATACGCAGTATTTT. The encoded protein is CASSSTGTEIDTQYF.